These 20 T cell receptor beta chains share one sample of origin, sequenced in a study of long-term antiretroviral therapy in people with HIV. Version v3.0 of the immunoSEQ assay was performed at survey level. The method was immunoSEQ multiplex PCR; TCRdb's version includes in-frame clones alone and lacks a portion of them. Of about 20,000 clones in the sample, about nine tenths were seen once. The material sequenced was unsorted PBMCs, taken about 4.1 years before starting antiretroviral therapy. These receptors were obtained from a woman aged 25 to 39 with HIV.

CDR3 nucleotides: TGCGCCAGCAGCCAACCTCCAGGGTCAACTAATGAAAAACTGTTTTTT. It specifies CASSQPPGSTNEKLFF. This chain links TRBV4-1 with TRBJ1-4; perhaps TRBD1 as D (5 bases). The CDR3 length is 16 residues. CDR1 is MGHRA and CDR2 is YSYEKL in the germline V gene. Between the trimmed V and J ends, which lost 2 bases and 0 bases, there was a span of 10 bases.

The rearrangement links TRBV7-2 to TRBJ2-5; the D gene is possibly TRBD1 (5 bases). The CDR3 sequence is 14 residues long. V gave up 3 bases and J gave up 4 bases, with 12 bases separating them. Germline V CDR1 and CDR2: SGHTA, FQGNSA. CDR3 DNA sequence: TGTGCCAGCAGCTTCCAGGGAATTGGAGAGACCCAGTACTTC. It codes for CASSFQGIGETQYF.

The CDR3 region is CASQYTGTGVYEQYF. The CDR3, as DNA: TGTGCCAGCCAATACACCGGGACAGGGGTCTACGAGCAGTACTTC. The chain has TRBV6-1 and TRBJ2-7; 10 bases align to TRBD1. V gave up 8 bases and J gave up 3 bases; unmatched junction bases: 10. Germline CDR1 and CDR2: MNHNS and SASEGT. This CDR3 spans 15 amino acids.

This rearrangement joins TRBV7-9 to TRBJ1-2, with 8 bases lining up with TRBD1. This CDR3 is built from 13 residues. The V gene end was trimmed by 1 base and the J gene end by 6 bases; junction bases not matched to a gene: 1. Per the germline V gene, CDR1 is SEHNR and CDR2 is FQNEAQ (reference sequence). CDR3 region: CASSLVDRDGYTF. CDR3 bases: TGTGCCAGCAGCTTAGTGGACAGGGATGGCTACACCTTC.

This chain joins TRBV27 and TRBJ1-1, with TRBD1 identical over 9 bases. The CDR3 totals 15 residues. CDR1 is MNHEY, CDR2 SMNVEV, per germline (reference sequence). After removal of 7 bases from V and 0 bases from J, the junction contained 6 bases not matched to a gene. The chain's CDR3 is CASNPGQGLNTEAFF. The CDR3 nucleotides read TGTGCCAGCAACCCGGGACAGGGCCTGAACACTGAAGCTTTCTTT.

V usage is TRBV19 and J usage is TRBJ2-6, with a weak D call TRBD2 (6 bases). V was cut by 7 bases and J by 4 bases, with 14 bases left in between. This CDR3 region has 15 residues. Germline V gene lookup returns CDR1 LNHDA and CDR2 SQIVND (reference sequence). CDR3 in DNA: TGTGCCAGTAATGGACTACTTTACGGGGCCAACGTCCTGACTTTC. It translates to CASNGLLYGANVLTF.

The chain links TRBV9 to TRBJ2-7, with D tentatively TRBD2 (7 bases). V lost 0 bases and J lost 2, with 15 bases in between. Germline V gene sequence: CDR1 SGDLS, CDR2 YYNGEE. The CDR3 totals 16 residues. CDR3 sequence (DNA): TGTGCCAGCAGCGTAGGAGGGGGGGAGGATACCTACGAGCAGTACTTC. Translating it yields CASSVGGGEDTYEQYF.

The chain uses TRBV2 and TRBJ1-4; no reliable D call. With 0 bases removed from V and 14 bases from J, the gap between germline ends came to 13 bases. The germline gives CDR1 SNHLY, CDR2 FYNNEI. This CDR3 comprises 13 residues. For the CDR3, the DNA is TGTGCCAGCAGTGAAGCGCGCAGCGGAAGGCTGTTTTTT. It yields the protein CASSEARSGRLFF.

The rearrangement uses TRBV7-9 and TRBJ1-1, with 8 bases fitting TRBD1. The germline V gene has CDR1 SEHNR and CDR2 FQNEAQ (reference sequence). This CDR3 has 13 residues. After removal of 3 bases from V and 6 bases from J, the junction contained 3 bases not matched to a gene. The CDR3 loop reads CASSFTGGAEAFF. DNA of the CDR3: TGTGCCAGCAGCTTTACAGGGGGTGCTGAAGCTTTCTTT.

The genes are TRBV30 and TRBJ1-5, with 7 bases identical to TRBD1. This CDR3 contains 15 residues. In germline, CDR1 is GTSNPN, CDR2 SVGIG (reference sequence). J lost 5 bases, V lost 0 bases, and 7 bases had no gene match. CDR3 nucleotide sequence: TGTGCCTGGAGTGTATGGGGACAGTCCGATCAGCCCCAGCATTTT. Encoded protein: CAWSVWGQSDQPQHF. Using reference TRBV30 and TRBJ1-5 for the parts outside the CDR3, the full variable domain is SQTIHQWPATLVQPVGSPLSLECTVEGTSNPNLYWYRQAAGRGLQLLFYSVGIGQISSEVPQNLSASRPQDRQFILSSKKLLLSDSGFYLCAWSVWGQSDQPQHFGDGTRLSIL.

The chain joins TRBV30 to TRBJ1-2, with D tentatively TRBD1 (6 bases). The CDR3 spans 15 residues. V gave up 1 base and J gave up 2 bases, with 14 bases separating them. CDR1 and CDR2 (germline): GTSNPN, SVGIG (reference sequence). The DNA of the CDR3 is TGTGCCTGGAGTGGCTCGGACAGTTTGAACTATGGCTACACCTTC. Its protein product is CAWSGSDSLNYGYTF.

This clone was detected only once. The chain carries TRBV6-5 and TRBJ2-5; 7 bases align to TRBD1. The CDR3 contains 14 residues. After removal of 4 bases from V and 4 bases from J, the junction contained 6 bases not matched to a gene. The V gene's germline CDR1 is MNHEY and CDR2 SVGAGI. For the CDR3, the DNA is TGTGCCAGCAGTTTCCAAGGGGGCGCAGAGACCCAGTACTTC. Its protein is CASSFQGGAETQYF.

The chain couples TRBV4-3 to TRBJ1-1; possible D gene TRBD1, 6 bases. Between the trimmed V and J ends, which lost 0 bases and 3 bases, there was a span of 11 bases. Germline V gene sequence: CDR1 LGHNA, CDR2 YSLEER. The CDR3 covers 15 residues. CDR3 in amino acids: CASSQDLGAYTEAFF. CDR3 coding DNA: TGCGCCAGCAGCCAAGATCTGGGGGCATACACTGAAGCTTTCTTT.

This clone occurred once. The J gene is TRBJ2-3, the V gene TRBV7-2, with a weak D call TRBD1 (5 bases). Trimming left V 2 bases short and J 4 bases short, with 7 bases between. This CDR3 comprises 13 residues. Per germline, CDR1 SGHTA and CDR2 FQGNSA. The CDR3 protein is CASSLQGSDTQYF. The CDR3 nucleotides read TGTGCCAGCAGCTTACAGGGTTCAGATACGCAGTATTTT.

The chain carries TRBV7-2 and TRBJ2-7, with D hard to call. V lost 2 bases and J lost 2, with 10 bases in between. The CDR3 extends over 14 amino acids. Germline CDR1 reads SGHTA; CDR2 reads FQGNSA. The CDR3 spells CASSLKRSTYEQYF. The CDR3 nucleotides read TGTGCCAGCAGCTTAAAGAGATCGACCTACGAGCAGTACTTC.

The J gene is TRBJ1-2, the V gene TRBV27, with TRBD1 matching 8 bases. Germline loops: CDR1 MNHEY, CDR2 SMNVEV (reference sequence). The CDR3 covers 17 residues. J gave up 7 bases and V 0 bases, and 13 bases lay outside the gene matches. The CDR3 DNA is TGTGCCAGCAGTTTATCGGGGACAGGCTTGCCGCGGTTTGGCTACACCTTC. It codes for CASSLSGTGLPRFGYTF.

The rearrangement joins TRBV19 to TRBJ1-1; D perhaps matches TRBD1 (6 bases). The CDR3 has 15 amino acids. V shed 5 bases and J shed 1 base, with 14 bases lying between them. Germline V gene data show CDR1 as LNHDA and CDR2 as SQIVND (reference sequence). Here the CDR3 DNA reads TGTGCCAGTAGTTTGAGGGGGAGCGAGAACACTGAAGCTTTCTTT. Residues: CASSLRGSENTEAFF.

The rearrangement links TRBV28 to TRBJ1-2; 8 nucleotides align to TRBD1. The V segment lost 5 bases and the J segment 1 base; nucleotides outside the gene matches: 3. In germline, CDR1 is MDHEN, CDR2 SYDVKM. CDR3 length equals 14 residues. For the CDR3, the DNA is TGTGCCAGCAGTCAGACAGGGGTTAACTATGGCTACACCTTC. Its protein product is CASSQTGVNYGYTF.

This chain links TRBV5-1 with TRBJ2-1; a possible D gene is TRBD2 (7 bases). V gave up 2 bases and J gave up 3 bases, with 12 bases separating them. This CDR3 is 15 amino acids long. The germline V gene encodes CDR1 SGHRS and CDR2 YFSETQ. For the CDR3, the DNA is TGCGCCAGCAGCTTAGGCGGGGGCAGCTACAATGAGCAGTTCTTC. It specifies CASSLGGGSYNEQFF.

The chain carries TRBV5-6 and TRBJ1-2, with a weak D call TRBD1 (6 bases). Germline CDR1 is SGHDT and CDR2 is YYEEEE. The CDR3 covers 14 residues. The ends were cut back, 4 bases at V and 4 bases at J, with 14 bases in the middle. The CDR3 nucleotides are TGTGCCAGCAGCAAAGGACAGCCCTCCTATGGCTACACCTTC. Translation gives CASSKGQPSYGYTF.